This T cell receptor (beta chain) was documented in a study of shared clonotypes between healthy human individuals. Note on this clone: The same CDR3 can be traced to other DNA sequences in this sample.

With 2 bases removed from V and 4 bases from J, the gap between germline ends came to 5 bases. In germline, CDR1 is SNHLY, CDR2 FYNNEI. The CDR3 contains 12 residues. The repertoire was sequenced with immunoSEQ multiplex PCR; TCRdb's copy has only in-frame clones and lacks some. Of about 1.5 million clones listed, 98% are singletons. The sequenced sample was naive CD4+ T cells sorted from blood. The subset is: CD45RA+ positively selected. J is TRBJ2-5 and V is TRBV2, with D perhaps matching TRBD2 (5 bases). The source is a man in his thirties or forties in good health. CDR3 protein: CASSELAETQYF. CDR3 DNA sequence: TGTGCCAGCAGTGAACTAGCAGAGACCCAGTACTTC. Full variable domain (remainder filled in from reference TRBV2 and TRBJ2-5): EPEVTQTPSHQVTQMGQEVILRCVPISNHLYFYWYRQILGQKVEFLVSFYNNEISEKSEIFDDQFSVERPDGSNFTLKIRSTKLEDSAMYFCASSELAETQYFGPGTRLLVL.